Shown below are 27 T cell receptor beta chains from a single sample sequenced in a study of CD8 T cells in ankylosing spondylitis. Study-wide findings and caveats: One TCR beta motif, made up of under ten highly homologous variants, appeared characteristic of ankylosing spondylitis blood.

Antigens for these TCRs are unknown. TCRdb itself ran the 5' RACE reads through MiXCR, one entry per CDR3 protein. The sample records approximately 440,000 distinct CDR3 sequences, over 15% being singletons. Material: blood, either unsorted or a sorted T cell fraction (not recorded which). The receptors stem from a male donor with ankylosing spondylitis.

In DNA, the CDR3 is TGTGCCAGCAGTTTGACGGACCCCTACAATGAGCAGTTCTTC. Amino acids: CASSLTDPYNEQFF. V and J are TRBV27 and TRBJ2-1; no firm D call. In germline, CDR1 is MNHEY, CDR2 SMNVEV (reference sequence). Deletions cut 3 bases from V and 2 bases from J, with 8 bases between. CDR3 length: 14 amino acids.

The rearrangement joins TRBV5-1 to TRBJ1-1, with D possibly TRBD1 on 5 matching bases. CDR1 SGHRS and CDR2 YFSETQ come from the germline V gene. V lost 0 bases and J lost 4, with 13 bases in between. The CDR3 covers 15 residues. DNA of the CDR3: TGCGCCAGCAGCTTGGGAGGGGCGGTCGGCACTGAAGCTTTCTTT. Translating it yields CASSLGGAVGTEAFF.

The rearrangement links TRBV20-1 to TRBJ2-7; no reliable D call. Germline V gene lookup returns CDR1 DFQATT and CDR2 SNEGSKA (reference sequence). The CDR3 covers 11 residues. V lost 4 bases, J lost 3 bases, and 7 bases lay in between. CDR3 sequence: CSAKMDYEQYF. In nucleotides, the CDR3 is TGCAGTGCTAAAATGGACTACGAGCAGTACTTC.

The rearrangement uses TRBV2 and TRBJ2-1; weak D call: TRBD2 (6 bases). The germline gives CDR1 SNHLY, CDR2 FYNNEI. V was shortened by 7 bases and J by 2 bases, with 9 bases between the two germline ends. The CDR3 is 13 amino acids. CDR3 sequence: CASNSGPYNEQFF. In DNA form, the CDR3 reads TGTGCCAGCAACAGCGGGCCCTACAATGAGCAGTTCTTC.

V and J are TRBV5-1 and TRBJ2-5; 9 nucleotides line up with TRBD1. The V gene's germline CDR1 is SGHRS and CDR2 YFSETQ. The CDR3 is made up of 14 amino acids. V shed 4 bases and J 4 bases; nucleotides not matched to a gene: 5. The CDR3 DNA sequence: TGCGCCAGCAGCGCCACAGGGGGCGGAGAGACCCAGTACTTC. It is translated as CASSATGGGETQYF.

The V gene is TRBV7-3, the J gene TRBJ1-3, with D hard to call. Germline V lookup: CDR1 SGHTA, CDR2 FQGTGA. The CDR3 covers 16 residues. V lost 0 bases to trimming and J lost 0 bases, with 9 bases between them. The CDR3 DNA sequence: TGTGCCAGCAGCTTAACACACCTGAGCTCTGGAAACACCATATATTTT. It yields the protein CASSLTHLSSGNTIYF.

The rearrangement links TRBV10-2 to TRBJ2-7, with 9 positions matching TRBD2. CDR3 length: 19 residues. The germline gives CDR1 WSHSY, CDR2 SAAADI. V lost 6 bases and J lost 3; bases outside the gene matches: 21. CDR3 nucleotide sequence: TGCGCCAGCAGCTCCGTCGACAGGATGTGGCGGGGGGGCGGCTACGAGCAGTACTTC. It encodes CASSSVDRMWRGGGYEQYF.

This clonotype occurred many times. The rearrangement uses TRBV5-1 and TRBJ1-5, with TRBD1 matching over 7 bases. This CDR3 has 13 residues. CDR1 and CDR2 from the germline V gene are SGHRS and YFSETQ. J lost 6 bases, V lost 4 bases, and 4 bases had no gene match. The CDR3 is CASSPQGPQPQHF. CDR3 sequence (DNA): TGCGCCAGCAGCCCACAGGGGCCTCAGCCCCAGCATTTT.

This clonotype was counted between two and nine times. The chain carries TRBV20-1 and TRBJ2-3, with 9 bases identical to TRBD2. From germline, CDR1 is DFQATT and CDR2 SNEGSKA (reference sequence). The CDR3 is 15 residues long. Germline trimming cut 5 bases from V and 2 bases from J; bases unmatched to any gene: 8. In DNA form, the CDR3 reads TGCAGTGCTGCTAGCGGGAACGTTTTCACAGATACGCAGTATTTT. Amino acid sequence: CSAASGNVFTDTQYF.

This clonotype was seen many times. The gene calls are TRBV4-1 and TRBJ1-1, with D hard to call. Germline V gives CDR1 MGHRA, CDR2 YSYEKL. The CDR3 has 14 residues. Between the trimmed V and J ends, which lost 4 bases and 1 base, there was a span of 10 bases. The CDR3 here is CASSPGPQNTEAFF. DNA for the CDR3: TGCGCCAGCAGCCCCGGACCCCAGAACACTGAAGCTTTCTTT.

The chain is built from TRBV5-1 and TRBJ2-1, with D tentatively TRBD2 (5 bases). The CDR3 contains 12 residues. Trimming pared 0 bases from V and 12 bases from J, leaving 10 bases between. CDR1 and CDR2 (germline): SGHRS, YFSETQ. CDR3 sequence reads: CASSLAGEGQFF. The CDR3 nucleotides are TGCGCCAGCAGCTTGGCGGGCGAGGGGCAGTTCTTC.

The genes are TRBV7-9 and TRBJ2-5; TRBD2 matches 7 bases. Germline V gene data show CDR1 as SEHNR and CDR2 as FQNEAQ (reference sequence). The CDR3 sequence is 15 residues long. V dropped 5 bases and J dropped 5; count of bases not matched to a gene: 11. CDR3 loop: CASSPAGLSVETQYF. The CDR3 DNA is TGTGCCAGCAGCCCAGCGGGACTTTCTGTCGAGACCCAGTACTTC.

In its sample, this clonotype was seen a few times. The chain has TRBV20-1 and TRBJ1-1; D possibly corresponds to TRBD1 (5 bases). V was shortened by 5 bases and J by 5 bases, with 18 bases between the two germline ends. CDR3 length: 14 amino acids. Per the germline V gene, CDR1 is DFQATT and CDR2 is SNEGSKA (reference sequence). CDR3 protein: CSAPRDSPGTEAFF. The DNA of the CDR3 is TGCAGTGCTCCTCGAGACAGCCCGGGGACTGAAGCTTTCTTT.

Only a few counts were recorded for this clonotype. V usage is TRBV11-2 and J usage is TRBJ2-1, with D maybe TRBD2 (7 bases). V was clipped by 3 bases and J by 10 bases, with 19 bases between them. The germline V gene has CDR1 SGHAT and CDR2 FQNNGV. This CDR3 has 15 amino acids. This CDR3 is CASSFAGAWADEQFF. CDR3 bases: TGTGCCAGCAGCTTTGCGGGGGCGTGGGCGGACGAGCAGTTCTTC.

This chain joins TRBV21-1 and TRBJ2-7. TRBV21-1 is marked as a pseudogene. The CDR3 sequence is 13 residues long. The CDR3 coding sequence is TGTGCCAGCAGCCCCGAGGTACGGTACGAGCAGTACTTC. Translating it yields CASSPEVRYEQYF.

The chain recombines TRBV29-1 with TRBJ1-1; tentative D call: TRBD1 (5 bases). CDR3 length equals 11 residues. Germline values: CDR1 SQVTM, CDR2 ANQGSEA. The V end was cut by 5 bases, the J end by 4 bases, with 8 bases between. The CDR3 sequence: CSVRGTTEAFF. CDR3 in DNA: TGCAGCGTTAGGGGAACCACTGAAGCTTTCTTT.

The CDR3 DNA sequence: TGCGCCAGCAGCCAAGAAGTTACACCCTCTAACTATGGCTACACCTTC. This sequence encodes CASSQEVTPSNYGYTF. This chain connects TRBV4-1 to TRBJ1-2; D ambiguous. V lost 0 bases and J 0 bases, leaving 11 bases between the germline ends. There are 16 residues in the CDR3. CDR1 and CDR2 from the germline V gene are MGHRA and YSYEKL.

This clonotype has just a few counts. The chain couples TRBV4-1 to TRBJ2-1, with D possibly being TRBD2 (6 bases). The V gene lost 1 base and the J gene lost 12 bases, with 10 bases spanning the gap. The CDR3 has 12 residues. Germline CDR1 and CDR2: MGHRA and YSYEKL. The CDR3 reads CASSQGAGAQFF. As DNA, the CDR3 is TGCGCCAGCAGCCAAGGAGCGGGTGCGCAGTTCTTC.

The V call is TRBV21-1, the J call TRBJ1-6. TRBV21-1 is noted as a pseudogene. The CDR3 runs to 14 residues. The CDR3 protein is CASSKATYNSPLHF. Written as DNA, the CDR3 is TGTGCCAGCAGCAAAGCCACCTATAATTCACCCCTCCACTTT.

The chain carries TRBV5-1 and TRBJ1-2, with D possibly being TRBD1 (6 bases). The CDR3 has 13 amino acids. Germline V gives CDR1 SGHRS, CDR2 YFSETQ. Trimming pared 3 bases from V and 4 bases from J, leaving 10 bases between. CDR3 DNA sequence: TGCGCCAGCAGCTACGACAGGTCCTATGGCTACACCTTC. Amino acids: CASSYDRSYGYTF. The full variable domain, completed using reference TRBV5-1 and TRBJ1-2, is KAGVTQTPRYLIKTRGQQVTLSCSPISGHRSVSWYQQTPGQGLQFLFEYFSETQRNKGNFPGRFSGRQFSNSRSEMNVSTLELGDSALYLCASSYDRSYGYTFGSGTRLTVV.

This clonotype was observed a few times. This sequence joins TRBV6-2 or TRBV6-3 and TRBJ2-7; TRBD2 matches 8 bases. The J segment lost 3 bases and the V segment lost 7 bases, leaving 11 bases of the junction unmatched. CDR1 and CDR2 (germline): MNHEY, SVGEGT. This CDR3 contains 15 residues. The CDR3 is CASILGGAGLYEQYF. DNA for the CDR3: TGTGCCAGCATCCTCGGGGGGGCCGGGCTCTACGAGCAGTACTTC.

The gene calls are TRBV5-4 and TRBJ2-7, with D perhaps TRBD2 (5 bases). The length of the CDR3 is 13 residues. Germline V gene data show CDR1 as SGHNT and CDR2 as YYREEE (reference sequence). V was clipped by 9 bases and J by 3 bases, with 16 bases between them. The CDR3 region is CATASGSDYEQYF. The CDR3 DNA reads as TGTGCCACCGCGTCGGGATCCGACTACGAGCAGTACTTC.

This clonotype was picked up many times. The chain links TRBV24-1 to TRBJ2-1; 11 positions match TRBD1. The V gene end was trimmed by 9 bases and the J gene end by 6 bases; junction bases not matched to a gene: 3. The CDR3 is 13 amino acids. The germline V gene encodes CDR1 KGHDR and CDR2 SFDVKD. The CDR3 DNA reads as TGTGCCACCGGAGGACAGGGGGCCAATGAGCAGTTCTTC. It yields the protein CATGGQGANEQFF.

This sequence joins TRBV7-2 and TRBJ1-4; D is uncertain. The V gene lost 4 bases and the J gene lost 5 bases, with 14 bases spanning the gap. The CDR3 runs 15 residues. Germline lookup yields CDR1 SGHTA and CDR2 FQGNSA. CDR3 amino acids: CASSYGLPPNEKLFF. CDR3 DNA sequence: TGTGCCAGCAGCTATGGACTTCCCCCGAATGAAAAACTGTTTTTT.

The chain combines TRBV6-6 with TRBJ2-5, with D perhaps matching TRBD1 or TRBD2 (6 bases each). The germline gives CDR1 MNHNY, CDR2 SVGAGI (reference sequence). CDR3 length: 13 amino acids. The germline V and J ends were trimmed by 8 bases and 9 bases, with 19 bases remaining between them. This CDR3 is CASGAGAGGAQYF. The DNA for the CDR3 is TGTGCCAGCGGGGCAGGGGCCGGCGGGGCCCAGTACTTC.

The chain links TRBV9 to TRBJ2-2; D gene unclear. The CDR3 is 16 residues long. V shed 0 bases and J shed 2 bases, with 11 bases lying between them. Germline V gene lookup returns CDR1 SGDLS and CDR2 YYNGEE. The CDR3: CASSVDPSINTGELFF. For the CDR3, the DNA is TGTGCCAGCAGCGTAGATCCAAGCATAAACACCGGGGAGCTGTTTTTT.

This clonotype was found many times. In DNA, the CDR3 is TGTGCCAGCAGTCAACACCCAGGGGCTACCAACACTGAAGCTTTCTTT. Residues: CASSQHPGATNTEAFF. The V gene is TRBV6-2 or TRBV6-3, the J gene TRBJ1-1; D may be TRBD1 (6 bases). CDR1 and CDR2 (germline): MNHEY, SVGEGT. The V gene lost 5 bases and the J gene lost 2 bases, with 18 bases spanning the gap. The CDR3 is 16 amino acids.